This T cell receptor (beta chain) came from a study of blood T cell repertoires in COVID-19. Method: immunoSEQ multiplex PCR; TCRdb's copy keeps in-frame clones and lacks some. The sample includes some 250,000 clones, over 70% of them seen just once. This CDR3 has 14 residues. V was cut by 2 bases and J by 2 bases, with 8 bases left in between. CDR1 is MGHRA and CDR2 is YSYEKL in the germline V gene. The J gene is TRBJ2-3, the V gene TRBV4-1; possible D gene TRBD1, 5 bases. This sequence originates from a woman at least 80 years old with acute or convalescent COVID-19. The source material was peripheral blood. DNA for the CDR3: TGCGCCAGCAGCCAACAGGGAAACACAGATACGCAGTATTTT. This encodes CASSQQGNTDTQYF.